The sequence of this T cell receptor (beta chain) was determined in a study of blood T cells in healthy people across ages. With a J-beta primer mix and a sample-barcoded 5' primer, a second PCR ran about 7 to 12 cycles. Through a template-switch adaptor with 12 random nucleotides, each cDNA molecule received a tag. TCRdb independently ran MiXCR on the 5' RACE reads; one entry per CDR3 protein. In the table there are 750,000 to 950,000 distinct CDR3 sequences, about 29% of which are singletons. Only a few counts were recorded for this clonotype. The CDR3 is made up of 14 amino acids. V lost 3 bases, J lost 2 bases, and 10 bases lay in between. Another study also made use of these data, one on T cells of mothers and their children. That source notes: Study donors consisted of a few healthy Caucasian mothers and their six children. From each mother came over 8 million TCR beta CDR3 reads, and from each child came approximately 2.8 million. Relative to unrelated pairs, biologically related mother-child dyads exhibited marginally greater, non-significant overlap.

V usage is TRBV12-3 or TRBV12-4 and J usage is TRBJ2-5; D unresolved. The sequence was obtained from a woman aged 40 to 50 in good health. Sequences were obtained from blood. The CDR3: CASSFFSVQETQYF. The CDR3 region has the DNA TGTGCCAGCAGTTTCTTCAGTGTGCAAGAGACCCAGTACTTC.